A selection of T cell receptor beta chains follows, all from one sample in a study of T cell clones after liver transplantation. Profiling relied on immunoSEQ multiplex PCR, and the TCRdb table lists in-frame clones only, not all of them. The table records 70,000 to 80,000 clones, 90% of them present only once. This sample comprised CD4+ T cells from blood, obtained before liver transplant. The source of these receptors is a human donor who received a liver transplant. Each CDR3 is given with its conserved first and last residue. A D gene is named only where the DNA matches it firmly. Size tells how often a clone was seen (once, few, many) or the class of an expanded clone, and some rows leave it out.

D,size,length,J,V,DNA,CDR3
-,-,14,TRBJ2-3,TRBV28,TGTGCCAGCCATCCAGGGCAGAGCACAGATACGCAGTATTTT,CASHPGQSTDTQYF
-,-,14,TRBJ1-2,TRBV10-3,TGTGCCATCAGTCCCTCCGGGGGGGACTATGGCTACACCTTC,CAISPSGGDYGYTF
TRBD2,-,15,TRBJ2-7,TRBV7-9,TGTGCCAGCAGCTCCACGACTAGCGGGAAATACGAGCAGTACTTC,CASSSTTSGKYEQYF
TRBD2,-,17,TRBJ2-1,TRBV5-1,TGCGCCAGCAGCCGGGAGTCTAGCGGGTGGCTTTACAATGAGCAGTTCTTC,CASSRESSGWLYNEQFF
-,-,14,TRBJ2-7,TRBV2,TGTGCCAGCAGCCTCGGTCCCGGACAGCACGAGCAGTACTTC,CASSLGPGQHEQYF
-,-,13,TRBJ2-7,TRBV6-5,TGTGCCAGCAGGCGCGGGAATCCCTACGAGCAGTACTTC,CASRRGNPYEQYF
-,-,16,TRBJ1-4,TRBV28,TGTGCCAGCAGTTTATCCACGGTGGCAGGGAATGAAAAACTGTTTTTT,CASSLSTVAGNEKLFF
-,-,14,TRBJ2-3,TRBV7-9,TGTGCCAGCAGCCGCAAAGTGAGCACAGATACGCAGTATTTT,CASSRKVSTDTQYF
TRBD2,-,17,TRBJ2-3,TRBV29-1,TGCAGCGTTGAAGAACTGGGGACTAGCGGGAGTCAAGATACGCAGTATTTT,CSVEELGTSGSQDTQYF
-,-,11,TRBJ2-5,TRBV28,TGTGCCAGCATGGGGCTGGAGACCCAGTACTTC,CASMGLETQYF
-,few,14,TRBJ2-7,TRBV7-2,TGTGCCAGCAGCAGGGACTGGAATACCTACGAGCAGTACTTC,CASSRDWNTYEQYF
TRBD1,-,16,TRBJ2-3,TRBV9,TGTGCCAGCAGCATATCCGGGACAGGGTTCGCAGATACGCAGTATTTT,CASSISGTGFADTQYF
-,-,14,TRBJ2-5,TRBV7-2,TGTGCCAGCAGCACCCGGACGGGGGTAGAGACCCAGTACTTC,CASSTRTGVETQYF
-,-,12,TRBJ1-2,TRBV2,TGTGCCAGCTCCGCGGAGGCCGACGGCTACACCTTC,CASSAEADGYTF
-,-,16,TRBJ1-1,TRBV30,TGTGCCTGGACGGGGCCCAATATTTGGTTGAACACTGAAGCTTTCTTT,CAWTGPNIWLNTEAFF
-,few,14,TRBJ2-1,TRBV6-4,TGTGCCAGCAGCCCGCGACTAGGCGAGGGTGAGCAGTTCTTC,CASSPRLGEGEQFF
-,-,13,TRBJ1-3,TRBV4-2,TGTGCCAGCAGCCAGTCAGGGGGAAACACCATATATTTT,CASSQSGGNTIYF
-,-,13,TRBJ1-2,TRBV5-5,TGTGCCAGCAGCAGGCAGGACGGCTATGGCTACACCTTC,CASSRQDGYGYTF
TRBD2,-,15,TRBJ2-7,TRBV7-2,TGTGCCAGCAGCTTAGGACTAGCGTACTCCTACGAGCAGTACTTC,CASSLGLAYSYEQYF
-,-,13,TRBJ1-5,TRBV12-5,TGTGCTAGTGGAGGGTCGGGATATCAGCCCCAGCATTTT,CASGGSGYQPQHF
-,-,13,TRBJ2-4,TRBV29-1,TGCAGCGTTGAAGGGGGAGGCGAAAACATTCAGTACTTC,CSVEGGGENIQYF
TRBD2,once,14,TRBJ2-1,TRBV27,TGTGCCAGCCGATTAGCGGGAAGGGCCAATGAGCAGTTCTTC,CASRLAGRANEQFF
-,few,13,TRBJ2-3,TRBV6-4,TGTGCCAGCAGTGATGAAGGAACGGGTACGCAGTATTTT,CASSDEGTGTQYF
-,once,13,TRBJ2-7,TRBV13,TGTGCCAGCAGCCCCCAGGGTTCGGGCGAGCAGTACTTC,CASSPQGSGEQYF
-,-,17,TRBJ2-2,TRBV7-3,TGTGCCAGCAGCTTAATCTCGGCGGGATCGAACACCGGGGAGCTGTTTTTT,CASSLISAGSNTGELFF
-,-,13,TRBJ1-1,TRBV7-9,TGTGCCAGCAGCTTAGTAGAGAACACTGAAGCTTTCTTT,CASSLVENTEAFF
-,few,8,TRBJ1-1,TRBV20-1,TGCAGTGCTGGCCAAGCTTTCTTT,CSAGQAFF
-,-,14,TRBJ2-7,TRBV5-5,TGTGCCAGCAGCTCCTCATCCTACTCCTACGAGCAGTACTTC,CASSSSSYSYEQYF
-,once,12,TRBJ2-7,TRBV19,TGTGCCACCGGTAATACAGGCTACGAGCAGTACTTC,CATGNTGYEQYF
TRBD2,-,13,TRBJ2-1,TRBV27,TGTGCCAGCAGAGAACTAGCGGGGAATGAGCAGTTCTTC,CASRELAGNEQFF
-,few,13,TRBJ2-5,TRBV5-1,TGCGCCAGCAGCTCAGGACCACAAGAGACCCAGTACTTC,CASSSGPQETQYF